The entry below gives a single T cell receptor (beta chain) sequence along with its context. A multiplex PCR was run with 60 Vbeta primers and 13 Jbeta primers. Profiled with immunoSEQ multiplex PCR; TCRdb holds only in-frame clones, not every one. The sample gives around 130,000 clones, about 81% of which show up once; about 1.8% is in the top ten. The entry originates in a study of cytomegalovirus exposure and HLA in healthy donors. CDR1 and CDR2 (germline): SGHRS, YFSETQ. The CDR3 sequence is 16 residues long. With V trimmed by 4 bases and J by 0 bases, 8 bases remained unmatched. The clonotype comes from a man aged 35 to 55 in good health and CMV-seronegative. This chain connects TRBV5-1 to TRBJ2-3; 7 bases map to TRBD2. The sample taken for sequencing was PBMCs. The CDR3 DNA reads as TGCGCCAGCAGCATCCCCCTAGCGGCTAGCACAGATACGCAGTATTTT. Its protein product is CASSIPLAASTDTQYF.